Below, 32 T cell receptor beta chains from the same sample are listed, as sequenced in a study of T-cell reconstitution after alpha-beta-depleted transplantation in children. A TCRbeta library incorporating unique molecular identifiers was prepared. TCRdb fed the PCR reads into MiXCR, producing one record per CDR3 protein. The data contain some 500,000 distinct CDR3 sequences, about 16% of them singletons. The source material was PBMCs from the stem cell graft donor, sampled from the stem cell graft. The source is a human donor who donated a stem cell graft to a child with acute lymphoblastic leukemia.

J is TRBJ2-1 and V is TRBV29-1; TRBD2 matches at 14 bases. This CDR3 comprises 17 residues. Germline V gene lookup returns CDR1 SQVTM and CDR2 ANQGSEA. J gave up 4 bases and V 5 bases, and 10 bases lay outside the gene matches. The CDR3, as DNA: TGCAGCGTTAAATCGCCCGGGACTAGCGGGAGTTACAATGAGCAGTTCTTC. Its protein product is CSVKSPGTSGSYNEQFF.

This clonotype was detected a few times. The V gene is TRBV12-3 or TRBV12-4, the J gene TRBJ1-2; no firm D call. The CDR3 has 11 residues. The ends were cut back, 6 bases at V and 6 bases at J, with 8 bases in the middle. Written as DNA, the CDR3 is TGTGCCAGCAGGGAGGATCATGGCTACACCTTC. The encoded protein is CASREDHGYTF.

This clonotype was detected a few times. The J gene is TRBJ2-7, the V gene TRBV7-9, with 9 bases matching TRBD2. Germline loops: CDR1 SEHNR, CDR2 FQNEAQ (reference sequence). The J segment lost 4 bases and the V segment lost 3 bases, leaving 13 bases of the junction unmatched. This CDR3 has 17 residues. The CDR3 spells CASSLAGASGKWYEQYF. CDR3 bases: TGTGCCAGCAGCTTGGCGGGCGCTAGCGGGAAATGGTACGAGCAGTACTTC. Using reference TRBV7-9 and TRBJ2-7 for the parts outside the CDR3, the full variable domain is DTGVSQNPRHKITKRGQNVTFRCDPISEHNRLYWYRQTLGQGPEFLTYFQNEAQLEKSRLLSDRFSAERPKGSFSTLEIQRTEQGDSAMYLCASSLAGASGKWYEQYFGPGTRLTVT.

This clonotype was observed at least ten times. The chain couples TRBV4-1 to TRBJ1-6, with D maybe TRBD1 (6 bases). V was pared by 4 bases and J by 6 bases, with 13 bases between. Germline CDR1 is MGHRA and CDR2 is YSYEKL. The CDR3 contains 15 residues. The DNA for the CDR3 is TGCGCCAGCAGCCCCTTGAGGGGGGCTAATTCACCCCTCCACTTT. Residues: CASSPLRGANSPLHF.

This clonotype was observed a handful of times. The chain is built from TRBV7-9 and TRBJ2-3, with 7 bases matching TRBD1. The germline CDR1 and CDR2 sequences are SEHNR and FQNEAQ (reference sequence). This CDR3 is 14 amino acids long. The junction had 7 bases not matched to a gene; V was cut back by 6 bases and J by 4 bases. The CDR3 region has the DNA TGTGCCAGCAGTTCCCTCGGACAGGCAGATACGCAGTATTTT. Translation gives CASSSLGQADTQYF.

This clonotype was recorded at least ten times. The chain recombines TRBV28 with TRBJ2-4, with D unresolved. Germline CDR1 and CDR2: MDHEN and SYDVKM. This CDR3 comprises 20 residues. Trimming stripped 4 bases from V and 0 bases from J, with 25 bases between. The CDR3 nucleotides are TGTGCCAGCAGTTACTCGGGTTGGGGTTCTGGGGTTCTAGCCAAAAACATTCAGTACTTC. It encodes CASSYSGWGSGVLAKNIQYF. Looking up the rest from reference TRBV28 and TRBJ2-4 gives the full variable domain: DVKVTQSSRYLVKRTGEKVFLECVQDMDHENMFWYRQDPGLGLRLIYFSYDVKMKEKGDIPEGYSVSREKKERFSLILESASTNQTSMYLCASSYSGWGSGVLAKNIQYFGAGTRLSVL.

J is TRBJ2-1 and V is TRBV20-1, with 10 bases aligning to TRBD2. V trimming: 1 base; J trimming: 4 bases; junction bases outside the gene matches: 4. The CDR3 runs 15 residues. Germline V CDR1 and CDR2: DFQATT, SNEGSKA (reference sequence). CDR3 amino acids: CSARVLAGVYNEQFF. The CDR3 DNA sequence: TGCAGTGCTAGAGTGCTAGCGGGGGTATACAATGAGCAGTTCTTC.

This clonotype was counted only a few times. The chain uses TRBV7-9 and TRBJ2-1; D gene unclear. Trimming removed 2 bases from V and 5 bases from J, with 4 bases in between. CDR1 and CDR2 (germline): SEHNR, FQNEAQ (reference sequence). This CDR3 is built from 12 residues. This CDR3 reads CASSLIHNEQFF. The DNA for the CDR3 is TGTGCCAGCAGCTTAATCCACAATGAGCAGTTCTTC.

This clonotype occurred a few times. The V and J genes are TRBV28 and TRBJ1-5; unclear D gene. Per germline, CDR1 MDHEN and CDR2 SYDVKM. V lost 0 bases, J lost 2 bases, and 11 bases lay in between. The CDR3 is 16 residues long. In DNA, the CDR3 is TGTGCCAGCAGTTTATGGGGTTCCCCCGGCAATCAGCCCCAGCATTTT. It translates to CASSLWGSPGNQPQHF.

The chain combines TRBV19 with TRBJ2-1, with TRBD2 matching over 8 bases. The CDR3 extends over 13 amino acids. Germline values: CDR1 LNHDA, CDR2 SQIVND (reference sequence). V gave up 6 bases and J gave up 9 bases; unmatched junction bases: 7. The CDR3 region is CASSQLGLGEQFF. In nucleotides, the CDR3 is TGTGCCAGTAGCCAACTGGGACTAGGTGAGCAGTTCTTC.

There are a few counts of this clonotype. V is TRBV20-1 and J is TRBJ2-7; 10 nucleotides line up with TRBD1. V lost 6 bases, J lost 6 bases, and 5 bases stayed unmatched. Germline-derived CDR1 and CDR2 are DFQATT and SNEGSKA (reference sequence). The CDR3 contains 12 residues. The CDR3 bases are TGCAGTGCATTGGACAGGGGGTTCGAGCAGTACTTC. This gives the protein CSALDRGFEQYF.

This CDR3 is CASSLGENYEQYF. The CDR3 bases are TGTGCCAGCAGTTTAGGGGAGAACTACGAGCAGTACTTC. This chain uses TRBV27 with TRBJ2-7, with TRBD2 as a possible D gene (5 bases). Germline loops: CDR1 MNHEY, CDR2 SMNVEV (reference sequence). V dropped 2 bases and J dropped 3 bases, with 8 bases sitting between them. This CDR3 is 13 amino acids long.

This chain uses TRBV6-1 with TRBJ2-1; D perhaps matches TRBD2 (6 bases). CDR3 length equals 15 residues. Germline loops: CDR1 MNHNS, CDR2 SASEGT. The V gene lost 5 bases and the J gene lost 3 bases, with 14 bases spanning the gap. The CDR3 protein is CASSPPGLDYNEQFF. DNA of the CDR3: TGTGCCAGCAGTCCTCCGGGACTGGACTACAATGAGCAGTTCTTC.

V gene TRBV20-1 combines with J gene TRBJ1-1; D perhaps matches TRBD1 (5 bases). The CDR3 runs to 12 residues. In germline, CDR1 is DFQATT, CDR2 SNEGSKA (reference sequence). V was clipped by 3 bases and J by 3 bases, with 8 bases between them. CDR3 bases: TGCAGTGCTAGTGCGGGGGACACTGAAGCTTTCTTT. Protein product: CSASAGDTEAFF.

This clonotype was observed a few times. The rearrangement uses TRBV12-3 or TRBV12-4 and TRBJ2-3, with TRBD1 identical over 9 bases. Trimming cost V 5 bases and J 9 bases; bases outside gene matches: 12. The CDR3 totals 15 residues. The CDR3 is CASSPGQGVFYTQYF. DNA of the CDR3: TGTGCCAGCAGTCCGGGACAGGGTGTGTTCTACACGCAGTATTTT.

The chain joins TRBV11-3 to TRBJ2-3; TRBD1 agrees at 8 bases. CDR3 length: 15 amino acids. The germline V gene has CDR1 SGHNT and CDR2 YENEEA. Losses at the gene ends were 5 bases for V and 3 bases for J; bases not matched to a gene: 7. DNA for the CDR3: TGTGCCAGCAGCCAAGGACAGGGAGAAACAGATACGCAGTATTTT. Its translation is CASSQGQGETDTQYF.

This clonotype was counted between two and nine times. This chain connects TRBV4-2 to TRBJ1-2, with D unresolved. V lost 0 bases and J 3 bases, leaving 2 bases between the germline ends. The CDR3 length is 12 residues. The V gene's germline CDR1 is LGHNA and CDR2 YNFKEQ. CDR3 nucleotide sequence: TGTGCCAGCAGCCAAGACTACTATGGCTACACCTTC. This sequence encodes CASSQDYYGYTF.

Only a few counts were recorded for this clonotype. The rearrangement uses TRBV29-1 and TRBJ2-1, with 9 bases aligning to TRBD1. V lost 7 bases to trimming and J lost 9 bases; unmatched junction nucleotides: 10. Germline V CDR1 and CDR2: SQVTM, ANQGSEA. This CDR3 region has 13 residues. The CDR3 DNA reads TGCAGCGCCTACGACAGGGGGTTTTCTGAGCAGTTCTTC. It codes for CSAYDRGFSEQFF.

The rearrangement joins TRBV19 to TRBJ1-1; 7 bases match TRBD1. The junction had 5 bases not matched to a gene; V was cut back by 8 bases and J by 5 bases. Germline V gives CDR1 LNHDA, CDR2 SQIVND (reference sequence). CDR3 length equals 12 residues. CDR3 bases: TGTGCCAGTTCGACAGGGATTACTGAAGCTTTCTTT. Its protein product is CASSTGITEAFF.

This clonotype has only a few counts. CDR3: CASSLGAHTEAFF. CDR3 nucleotides: TGCGCCAGCAGCTTAGGGGCCCACACTGAAGCTTTCTTT. The rearrangement uses TRBV5-1 and TRBJ1-1, with TRBD1 as a possible D gene (5 bases). CDR3 length equals 13 residues. Trimming stripped 2 bases from V and 3 bases from J, with 8 bases between. The V gene's germline CDR1 is SGHRS and CDR2 YFSETQ.

The chain has TRBV7-3 and TRBJ2-5; TRBD1 agrees at 9 bases. Germline V gene lookup returns CDR1 SGHTA and CDR2 FQGTGA. V lost 2 bases, J lost 4 bases, and 14 bases stayed unmatched. CDR3 length equals 18 residues. In DNA form, the CDR3 reads TGTGCCAGCAGCTTACATGGGTTTGGGACAGGGCGCCCAGAGACCCAGTACTTC. Its translation is CASSLHGFGTGRPETQYF.

In DNA, the CDR3 is TGTGCCAGCAGTTTAGCGGGGGCAGGGGGCTTCTACAATGAGCAGTTCTTC. Translation gives CASSLAGAGGFYNEQFF. The genes are TRBV12-3 or TRBV12-4 and TRBJ2-1; the match to TRBD1 covers 8 bases. The CDR3 consists of 17 residues. V lost 0 bases and J lost 3; bases outside the gene matches: 7.

The rearrangement joins TRBV6-5 to TRBJ2-3; D possibly matches TRBD1 or TRBD2 (5 bases each). The CDR3 is 15 residues long. The germline CDR1 and CDR2 sequences are MNHEY and SVGAGI. Trimming stripped 4 bases from V and 2 bases from J, with 13 bases between. The CDR3 is CASSLQDRDTDTQYF. For the CDR3, the DNA is TGTGCCAGCAGTTTACAGGACCGGGACACAGATACGCAGTATTTT.

This clonotype was seen a few times. The chain has TRBV3-1 and TRBJ2-5; the match to TRBD2 covers 8 bases. This CDR3 spans 17 amino acids. Germline assignment: CDR1 LGHDT and CDR2 YNNKEL (reference sequence). V lost 6 bases, J lost 0 bases, and 12 bases stayed unmatched. CDR3 DNA sequence: TGTGCCAGCAGGCGGATAGCGGGAAATTCGTACCAAGAGACCCAGTACTTC. It specifies CASRRIAGNSYQETQYF.

This clonotype was seen more than once but under ten times. This chain links TRBV5-5 with TRBJ2-7, with TRBD1 matching over 10 bases. With V trimmed by 4 bases and J by 4 bases, 5 bases remained unmatched. The CDR3 consists of 14 residues. The germline V gene encodes CDR1 SGHKS and CDR2 YYEKEE (reference sequence). The CDR3 here is CASSPGTGEYEQYF. The CDR3 nucleotides are TGTGCCAGCAGCCCAGGGACAGGGGAATACGAGCAGTACTTC.

The gene calls are TRBV6-2 or TRBV6-3 and TRBJ2-2, with D perhaps matching TRBD1 (5 bases). CDR1 and CDR2 from the germline V gene are MNHEY and SVGEGT. V dropped 0 bases and J dropped 10 bases, with 21 bases sitting between them. The CDR3 covers 17 residues. CDR3 nucleotides: TGTGCCAGCAGTTACTCGCTCCCGACAGCGTTAGAAGAGGAGCTGTTTTTT. Translated: CASSYSLPTALEEELFF.

This rearrangement joins TRBV5-6 to TRBJ1-4; a weak D match, TRBD1 (5 bases). Per the germline V gene, CDR1 is SGHDT and CDR2 is YYEEEE. The CDR3 length is 16 residues. Trimming took off 4 bases at V and 7 bases at J, with 20 bases between the two ends. Here the CDR3 reads CASSRSLEGAGEKLFF. CDR3 coding DNA: TGTGCCAGCAGCCGTTCGTTAGAAGGGGCAGGTGAAAAACTGTTTTTT.

This clonotype turned up a few times. This sequence joins TRBV4-1 and TRBJ2-1; no firm D call. The CDR3 consists of 15 residues. CDR1 is MGHRA, CDR2 YSYEKL, per germline. Trimming stripped 1 base from V and 7 bases from J, with 14 bases between. CDR3 region: CASSQGFIGRNEQFF. The CDR3 coding sequence is TGCGCCAGCAGCCAAGGGTTTATAGGTAGGAATGAGCAGTTCTTC.

At least ten counts were recorded for this clonotype. The V gene is TRBV12-3 or TRBV12-4, the J gene TRBJ2-1; D gene ambiguous. The CDR3 totals 14 residues. Trimming took 8 bases from V and 7 from J, leaving 18 bases between them. The CDR3 DNA reads TGTGCCAGCCTTAATCCAACATCGTTTAATGAGCAGTTCTTC. Amino acid sequence: CASLNPTSFNEQFF.

This clonotype was seen a handful of times. This rearrangement joins TRBV15 to TRBJ1-5; tentatively, D is TRBD1 (5 bases). V gave up 5 bases and J gave up 2 bases, with 13 bases separating them. This CDR3 contains 15 residues. Germline assignment: CDR1 LNHNV and CDR2 YYDKDF (reference sequence). The CDR3 DNA follows: TGTGCCACCAGCGCATGGGACCCGGGCAATCAGCCCCAGCATTTT. As protein: CATSAWDPGNQPQHF.

This clonotype was counted at least ten times. The chain joins TRBV10-3 to TRBJ1-5; 9 nucleotides align to TRBD1. This CDR3 comprises 14 residues. V lost 9 bases, J lost 6 bases, and 9 bases stayed unmatched. CDR1 is ENHRY and CDR2 is SYGVKD in the germline V gene. The CDR3 region has the DNA TGTGCCATAAAGGGGACAGGGTCAGCTCAGCCCCAGCATTTT. Translation: CAIKGTGSAQPQHF.

The rearrangement joins TRBV20-1 to TRBJ2-1, with 12 bases that match TRBD2. Germline V gene data show CDR1 as DFQATT and CDR2 as SNEGSKA (reference sequence). This CDR3 has 15 amino acids. With 5 bases clipped from V and 6 bases from J, the junction kept 8 bases outside the gene matches. The CDR3 sequence: CSAGASGRALNEQFF. CDR3 nucleotides: TGCAGTGCTGGGGCTAGCGGGAGGGCCCTCAATGAGCAGTTCTTC.